This paragraph reports one T cell receptor (beta chain). The CDR3 is 16 residues long. Germline CDR1 and CDR2: MNHEY and SMNVEV (reference sequence). V shed 5 bases, J shed 2 bases, and the junction held 7 bases outside the gene matches. The source of the sample is a study of blood T cell repertoires in COVID-19. As for the study in general: Sources were T cells, B-cell-depleted T cells, or PBMCs; the material itself was cDNA or gDNA.

The assay was immunoSEQ multiplex PCR, and TCRdb's table has in-frame clones only and misses some. The sample comprises around 150,000 clones, around 83% of which are singletons, and about 7% rests with the top ten. This clonotype was obtained from a woman in her forties or fifties in a cohort sampled during active or convalescent COVID-19. V is TRBV27 and J is TRBJ2-3, with 10 bases matching TRBD2. The sample was peripheral blood. The CDR3 region is CASSAGAGGDTDTQYF. The CDR3 DNA follows: TGTGCCAGCAGTGCCGGAGCGGGGGGGGACACAGATACGCAGTATTTT.